This T cell receptor beta chain stems from a study of T cell responses to AZD1222 COVID-19 vaccine. Across the whole study: Second-dose groups at about 4 or about 12 weeks were pooled.

The assay was immunoSEQ multiplex PCR, and TCRdb's table has in-frame clones only and misses some. In the table there are more than 90,000 clones, about nine tenths of which are singletons. Study-wide results and limits: White British donors predominated, females outnumbered males, and clonal diversity was possibly underestimated. Regions 160-218 and 743-854 held dominance among vaccine-associated CD4 TCRs, which spanned spike. Increases in Spike-specific TCR breadth and depth were seen after two AZD1222 doses.

On this clone itself: No antigen is known for it.

From germline, CDR1 is LNHDA and CDR2 SQIVND (reference sequence). V gave up 5 bases and J gave up 8 bases; unmatched junction bases: 3. The CDR3 length is 13 residues. This TCR derives from an adult in good health. The chain links TRBV19 to TRBJ1-4, with TRBD1 matching over 9 bases. The input for sequencing was peripheral blood, taken on day 0 of AZD1222 vaccination. The CDR3, as DNA: TGTGCCAGTAGTCGACAGGGGGAGGAAAAACTGTTTTTT. Translation: CASSRQGEEKLFF.